The source of this T cell receptor beta chain is a study of blood T cell repertoires in COVID-19. The wider study: Samples representing acute and convalescent COVID-19 were sourced from the United States, Italy and Spain. Sources were T cells, B-cell-depleted T cells, or PBMCs; the material itself was cDNA or gDNA.

Deletions cut 4 bases from V and 0 bases from J, with 9 bases between. Germline V lookup: CDR1 LGHNA, CDR2 YSLEER. This CDR3 contains 15 residues. Measured with immunoSEQ multiplex PCR; TCRdb has only the in-frame clones, and not every one. The profile shows 100,000 to 150,000 clones, about 82% of them singletons. Sequencing used peripheral blood. The rearrangement uses TRBV4-3 and TRBJ1-4; tentatively, D is TRBD1 (5 bases). The TCR comes from a human donor in a cohort sampled during active COVID-19. The CDR3 loop is CASSPDSATNEKLFF. The CDR3 DNA is TGCGCCAGCAGCCCAGACAGCGCAACTAATGAAAAACTGTTTTTT.